One and the same sample provided the 15 T cell receptor beta chains below, sequenced in a study of PD-1 blockade in mismatch repair-deficient tumors. Measured with immunoSEQ multiplex PCR; TCRdb has only the in-frame clones, and not every one. The sample contains over 100,000 clones, about 80% of which appear only once. The input for sequencing was peripheral blood, taken 60 weeks after starting pembrolizumab. The receptors stem from an adult with mismatch repair-deficient cancer.

In nucleotides, the CDR3 is TGTGCCAGCAGTGAAAGGGGGACTTTGTACACTGAAGCTTTCTTT. It yields the protein CASSERGTLYTEAFF. The chain carries TRBV6-1 and TRBJ1-1; possible D gene TRBD1, 6 bases. The germline V gene encodes CDR1 MNHNS and CDR2 SASEGT. Trimming cost V 2 bases and J 3 bases, with 13 bases left between them. The CDR3 is made up of 15 amino acids.

This rearrangement joins TRBV4-3 to TRBJ2-1, with TRBD2 identical over 7 bases. CDR3 length: 15 residues. Germline CDR1 LGHNA, CDR2 YSLEER. V shed 0 bases, J shed 8 bases, and the junction held 7 bases outside the gene matches. The CDR3 bases are TGCGCCAGCAGCCAAGAGGAGCGGGAACTGTATGAGCAGTTCTTC. It specifies CASSQEERELYEQFF.

This clone was observed a single time. This chain uses TRBV19 with TRBJ1-4, with TRBD1 matching 11 bases. This CDR3 has 15 amino acids. V lost 5 bases to trimming and J lost 8 bases; unmatched junction nucleotides: 7. Germline V lookup: CDR1 LNHDA, CDR2 SQIVND (reference sequence). The CDR3 loop is CASSGQGASGEKLFF. The CDR3 DNA sequence: TGTGCCAGTAGTGGACAGGGGGCCTCTGGGGAAAAACTGTTTTTT.

The V and J genes are TRBV12-5 and TRBJ1-2; D is unresolved. V lost 2 bases and J 2 bases, leaving 18 bases between the germline ends. The CDR3 spans 17 residues. The germline V gene has CDR1 LGHNT and CDR2 FRNRAP. CDR3 DNA: TGTGCTAGTGGTTTGCCTCCCTCTCTGACGGGGAACTATGGCTACACCTTC. This gives the protein CASGLPPSLTGNYGYTF.

This chain uses TRBV11-1 with TRBJ2-3, with D maybe TRBD2 (5 bases). V was shortened by 1 base and J by 0 bases, with 11 bases between the two germline ends. CDR3 size: 16 residues. The germline V gene encodes CDR1 SGHAT and CDR2 FQDESV (reference sequence). CDR3 DNA: TGTGCCAGCAGCTTAGAAACGGGGAGAAGCACAGATACGCAGTATTTT. Residues: CASSLETGRSTDTQYF. Supplemented by reference TRBV11-1 and TRBJ2-3, the full variable domain reads EAEVAQSPRYKITEKSQAVAFWCDPISGHATLYWYRQILGQGPELLVQFQDESVVDDSQLPKDRFSAERLKGVDSTLKIQPAELGDSAMYLCASSLETGRSTDTQYFGPGTRLTVL.

The chain links TRBV4-1 to TRBJ2-5; 14 bases match TRBD2. The V segment lost 3 bases and the J segment 3 bases; nucleotides outside the gene matches: 9. The germline gives CDR1 MGHRA, CDR2 YSYEKL. This CDR3 has 18 amino acids. CDR3 nucleotides: TGCGCCAGCAGCCATCCCCGGGGGACTAGCGGGAGCAAAGAGACCCAGTACTTC. This codes for CASSHPRGTSGSKETQYF.

The chain combines TRBV18 with TRBJ2-2, with 10 bases identical to TRBD2. The CDR3 is 18 residues long. Trimming took 2 bases from V and 0 from J; bases not matched to a gene: 6. Germline V gene lookup returns CDR1 KGHSH and CDR2 LQKENI. CDR3 residues: CASSPSTSGISNTGELFF. The CDR3 DNA sequence: TGTGCCAGCTCACCAAGTACTAGCGGGATATCGAACACCGGGGAGCTGTTTTTT. Based on the CDR3 plus reference TRBV18 and TRBJ2-2, the full variable domain is NAGVMQNPRHLVRRRGQEARLRCSPMKGHSHVYWYRQLPEEGLKFMVYLQKENIIDESGMPKERFSAEFPKEGPSILRIQQVVRGDSAAYFCASSPSTSGISNTGELFFGEGSRLTVL.

The V and J genes are TRBV18 and TRBJ2-1, with 7 bases aligning to TRBD1. J gave up 0 bases and V 3 bases, and 5 bases lay outside the gene matches. In germline, CDR1 is KGHSH, CDR2 LQKENI. This CDR3 is built from 16 residues. The DNA for the CDR3 is TGTGCCAGCTCACCGACAGGGCTTTACTCCTACAATGAGCAGTTCTTC. It translates to CASSPTGLYSYNEQFF.

This clone was counted at least ten times. The chain links TRBV21-1 to TRBJ2-7. TRBV21-1 is recorded as a pseudogene. The CDR3 length is 14 residues. DNA for the CDR3: TGTGCCAGCAGCCCTTTAGGGCCCCCTACCGAGCAGTACTTC. It encodes CASSPLGPPTEQYF.

This clone was seen a single time. The genes are TRBV25-1 and TRBJ2-1, with a weak D call TRBD2 (6 bases). Germline V gene lookup returns CDR1 MGHDK and CDR2 SYGVNS. There are 13 residues in the CDR3. The ends were cut back, 3 bases at V and 9 bases at J, with 12 bases in the middle. CDR3 sequence (DNA): TGTGCCAGCAGTGATCTGCGGGGCGGTGAGCAGTTCTTC. It codes for CASSDLRGGEQFF.

The rearrangement joins TRBV29-1 to TRBJ2-1, with 8 positions matching TRBD2. Germline V gene sequence: CDR1 SQVTM, CDR2 ANQGSEA. V lost 8 bases and J lost 3; bases outside the gene matches: 6. The CDR3 is 13 residues long. CDR3 sequence reads: CSSRGTSYNEQFF. The CDR3, as DNA: TGCAGCTCAAGAGGGACTAGCTACAATGAGCAGTTCTTC.

The rearrangement links TRBV11-2 to TRBJ2-2; D gene unclear. Germline V CDR1 and CDR2: SGHAT, FQNNGV. The CDR3 runs to 14 residues. Deletions cut 0 bases from V and 7 bases from J, with 9 bases between. The CDR3 region is CASSLDVGVGELFF. In DNA, the CDR3 is TGTGCCAGCAGCTTAGACGTAGGTGTCGGGGAGCTGTTTTTT.

The V gene is TRBV6-6, the J gene TRBJ1-5; TRBD1 matches at 7 bases. The CDR3 covers 14 residues. V lost 6 bases, J lost 3 bases, and 5 bases stayed unmatched. Germline CDR1 is MNHNY and CDR2 is SVGAGI (reference sequence). The CDR3 nucleotides read TGTGCCAGCAGGGGACAGAAGGTCAATCAGCCCCAGCATTTT. As protein: CASRGQKVNQPQHF.

This clone showed up just once. The chain carries TRBV27 and TRBJ1-1, with TRBD1 matching over 11 bases. J lost 8 bases, V lost 6 bases, and 2 bases had no gene match. Per germline, CDR1 MNHEY and CDR2 SMNVEV (reference sequence). CDR3 length: 12 residues. The CDR3 here is CASRGQGGEAFF. As DNA, the CDR3 is TGTGCCAGCAGGGGACAGGGGGGGGAAGCTTTCTTT.

The genes are TRBV27 and TRBJ1-1; possibly TRBD1 for D (6 bases). Trimming pared 6 bases from V and 4 bases from J, leaving 15 bases between. CDR1 and CDR2 from the germline V gene are MNHEY and SMNVEV (reference sequence). This CDR3 comprises 14 residues. Written as DNA, the CDR3 is TGTGCCAGCAGGGTAGGGGGGATGGGCACTGAAGCTTTCTTT. Translating it yields CASRVGGMGTEAFF.